Each of the 14 T cell receptor beta chains below was sequenced from the same sample in a study of early T cells in non-severe SARS-CoV-2 infection. TCRdb independently ran MiXCR on the 5' RACE reads; one entry per CDR3 protein. The repertoire holds some 98,000 distinct CDR3 sequences, approximately 9.9% seen once, with approximately 5% in the top ten. The specimen was whole blood. The source of these receptors is an adult who was a healthcare worker with PCR-confirmed SARS-CoV-2 infection or an uninfected control (not recorded which).

This clonotype was seen more than once but under ten times. The chain joins TRBV5-4 to TRBJ2-3; TRBD2 aligns across 7 bases. After removal of 5 bases from V and 2 bases from J, the junction contained 8 bases not matched to a gene. Germline V gives CDR1 SGHNT, CDR2 YYREEE (reference sequence). The length of the CDR3 is 15 residues. CDR3 amino acids: CASSPREGPTDTQYF. The CDR3 DNA reads as TGTGCCAGCAGTCCTAGGGAGGGGCCCACAGATACGCAGTATTTT.

Worth noting for this clonotype: One end of the junction does not line up with germline, which may come from a read error. The chain combines TRBV9 with TRBJ1-2; D unclear. The length of the CDR3 is 16 residues. Germline V gene sequence: CDR1 SGDLS, CDR2 YYNGEE. CDR3 DNA: TGTGCCAGCACCGTAGCCCCGGACCGCCATGAGGGTGGCTACACCTTC. Translation: CASTVAPDRHEGGYTF.

This clonotype was detected ten times or more. The CDR3 DNA reads TGCGCCAGCAGCTTGTGGCGATCGAACACTGAAGCTTTCTTT. This sequence encodes CASSLWRSNTEAFF. This chain uses TRBV5-1 with TRBJ1-1; D is unclear. The CDR3 has 14 residues. Trimming removed 1 base at V and 1 base at J, with 8 bases between. Germline CDR1 SGHRS, CDR2 YFSETQ.

The V call is TRBV12-3 or TRBV12-4, the J call TRBJ2-3; TRBD1 matches at 8 bases. J lost 3 bases, V lost 4 bases, and 6 bases had no gene match. The CDR3 runs to 15 residues. Here the CDR3 DNA reads TGTGCCAGCAGTTCCGCGACAGGGGTGACAGATACGCAGTATTTT. Its protein is CASSSATGVTDTQYF.

This clonotype was detected a few times. The V and J genes are TRBV9 and TRBJ2-7; D is unclear. The CDR3 is 13 amino acids. Germline V CDR1 and CDR2: SGDLS, YYNGEE. Trimming took off 3 bases at V and 0 bases at J, with 7 bases between the two ends. CDR3 residues: CASSAASSYEQYF. CDR3 in DNA: TGTGCCAGCAGCGCTGCGAGCTCCTACGAGCAGTACTTC.

The chain combines TRBV4-1 with TRBJ1-5; 10 nucleotides line up with TRBD1. The CDR3 is 17 amino acids. J gave up 7 bases and V 0 bases, and 9 bases lay outside the gene matches. CDR1 and CDR2 (germline): MGHRA, YSYEKL. CDR3 sequence (DNA): TGCGCCAGCAGCCAAGATCTGAGGACAGGGGGACAACAGCCCCAGCATTTT. Its protein product is CASSQDLRTGGQQPQHF.

The chain couples TRBV7-2 to TRBJ2-3; D is possibly TRBD2 (5 bases). The CDR3 has 12 residues. The V gene's germline CDR1 is SGHTA and CDR2 FQGNSA. V lost 5 bases and J 5 bases, leaving 8 bases between the germline ends. CDR3 protein: CASSPGLDTQYF. The CDR3 nucleotides read TGTGCCAGCAGCCCAGGACTAGATACGCAGTATTTT.

DNA for the CDR3: TGTGCCAGCAGCGTAGGGGCGACTAGCGGGCTAAGGAACACCGGGGAGCTGTTTTTT. It yields the protein CASSVGATSGLRNTGELFF. The chain has TRBV9 and TRBJ2-2; 10 positions match TRBD2. This CDR3 is built from 19 residues. In germline, CDR1 is SGDLS, CDR2 YYNGEE. J was trimmed by 1 base and V by 0 bases; bases with no gene match: 9.

This clonotype was detected many times. The chain combines TRBV18 with TRBJ2-4, with TRBD2 identical over 7 bases. Germline CDR1 and CDR2: KGHSH and LQKENI. The CDR3 covers 16 residues. J gave up 0 bases and V 2 bases, and 4 bases lay outside the gene matches. In DNA, the CDR3 is TGTGCCAGCTCACCAGTAGCGGGTCTAGCCAAAAACATTCAGTACTTC. Protein sequence: CASSPVAGLAKNIQYF. The variable domain in full, with the rest retrieved from reference TRBV18 and TRBJ2-4, is NAGVMQNPRHLVRRRGQEARLRCSPMKGHSHVYWYRQLPEEGLKFMVYLQKENIIDESGMPKERFSAEFPKEGPSILRIQQVVRGDSAAYFCASSPVAGLAKNIQYFGAGTRLSVL.

The chain has TRBV10-3 and TRBJ2-7; no definite D call. Looked up from germline, CDR1 is ENHRY and CDR2 is SYGVKD. The CDR3 loop spans 13 amino acids. V gave up 4 bases and J gave up 2 bases, with 9 bases separating them. CDR3 DNA: TGTGCCATCAGTGCCACCTCTACCTACGAGCAGTACTTC. It yields the protein CAISATSTYEQYF.

V usage is TRBV6-5 and J usage is TRBJ2-2; 9 bases are shared with TRBD2. V gave up 6 bases and J gave up 1 base; unmatched junction bases: 3. Germline V lookup: CDR1 MNHEY, CDR2 SVGAGI. This CDR3 has 15 amino acids. Here the CDR3 DNA reads TGTGCCAGCAGCCCGACTAGCGGGAACACCGGGGAGCTGTTTTTT. It specifies CASSPTSGNTGELFF.

The chain recombines TRBV5-4 with TRBJ2-1; TRBD1 agrees at 12 bases. The J segment lost 8 bases and the V segment lost 0 bases, leaving 6 bases of the junction unmatched. Germline CDR1 and CDR2: SGHNT and YYREEE (reference sequence). The CDR3 runs 16 residues. The CDR3 region is CASSLGTGQGADEQFF. In DNA, the CDR3 is TGTGCCAGCAGCTTGGGGACGGGACAGGGGGCTGATGAGCAGTTCTTC.

This clonotype was counted ten times or more. The J gene is TRBJ1-2, the V gene TRBV20-1, with D possibly matching TRBD1 (5 bases). Per germline, CDR1 DFQATT and CDR2 SNEGSKA (reference sequence). The length of the CDR3 is 12 residues. V lost 7 bases and J lost 3, with 12 bases in between. CDR3 loop: CSVRRGDYGYTF. The CDR3 DNA sequence: TGCAGTGTCCGGAGAGGGGACTATGGCTACACCTTC.

In its sample, this clonotype was seen a few times. The CDR3 sequence is CASSLVAAVYNEQFF. The CDR3 DNA follows: TGTGCCAGCAGCTTAGTTGCAGCTGTCTACAATGAGCAGTTCTTC. The gene calls are TRBV7-9 and TRBJ2-1, with D unclear. The CDR3 contains 15 residues. The V and J ends lost 1 base and 3 bases respectively, with 10 bases between them. Germline loops: CDR1 SEHNR, CDR2 FQNEAQ (reference sequence).